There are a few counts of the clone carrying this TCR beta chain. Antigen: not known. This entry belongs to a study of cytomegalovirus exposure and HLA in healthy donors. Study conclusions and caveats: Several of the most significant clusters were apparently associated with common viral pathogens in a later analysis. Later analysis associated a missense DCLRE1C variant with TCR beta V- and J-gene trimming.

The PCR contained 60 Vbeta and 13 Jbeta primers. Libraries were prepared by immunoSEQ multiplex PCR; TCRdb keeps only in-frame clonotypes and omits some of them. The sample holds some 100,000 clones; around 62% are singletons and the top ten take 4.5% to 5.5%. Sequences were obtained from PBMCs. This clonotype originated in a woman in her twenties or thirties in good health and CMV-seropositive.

In DNA form, the CDR3 reads TGTGCCAGCAGCTTGAGATCGGGACAGGGGACGTATGGCTACACCTTC. It is translated as CASSLRSGQGTYGYTF. V and J are TRBV7-3 and TRBJ1-2, with 10 bases identical to TRBD1. This CDR3 comprises 16 residues. The germline V gene has CDR1 SGHTA and CDR2 FQGTGA. J gave up 5 bases and V 3 bases, and 9 bases lay outside the gene matches.